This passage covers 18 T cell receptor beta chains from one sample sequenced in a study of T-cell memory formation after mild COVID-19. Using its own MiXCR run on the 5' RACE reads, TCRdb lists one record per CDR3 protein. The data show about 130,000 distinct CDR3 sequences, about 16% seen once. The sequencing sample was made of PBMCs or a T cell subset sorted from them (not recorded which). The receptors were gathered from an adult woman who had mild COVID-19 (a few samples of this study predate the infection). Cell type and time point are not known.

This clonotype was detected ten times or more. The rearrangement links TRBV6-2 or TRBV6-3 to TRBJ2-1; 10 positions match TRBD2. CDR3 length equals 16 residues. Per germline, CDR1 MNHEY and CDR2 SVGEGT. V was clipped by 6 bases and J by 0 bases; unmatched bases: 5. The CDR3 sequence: CASRTSGFSSYNEQFF. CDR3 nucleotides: TGTGCCAGCAGGACTAGCGGGTTTAGCTCCTACAATGAGCAGTTCTTC.

As DNA, the CDR3 is TGCAGCGTTGAAGGACTAGCGGGGTCCTACGAGCAGTACTTC. Amino acids: CSVEGLAGSYEQYF. The rearrangement links TRBV29-1 to TRBJ2-7; 11 bases fit TRBD2. Germline V gene sequence: CDR1 SQVTM, CDR2 ANQGSEA. After removal of 1 base from V and 1 base from J, the junction contained 0 bases not matched to a gene. The CDR3 extends over 14 amino acids.

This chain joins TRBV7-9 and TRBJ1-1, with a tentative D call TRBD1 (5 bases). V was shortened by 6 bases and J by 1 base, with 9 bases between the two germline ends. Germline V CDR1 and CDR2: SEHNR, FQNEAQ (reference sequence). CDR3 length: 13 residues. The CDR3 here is CASRGTANTEAFF. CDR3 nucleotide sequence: TGTGCCAGCAGGGGGACGGCGAACACTGAAGCTTTCTTT.

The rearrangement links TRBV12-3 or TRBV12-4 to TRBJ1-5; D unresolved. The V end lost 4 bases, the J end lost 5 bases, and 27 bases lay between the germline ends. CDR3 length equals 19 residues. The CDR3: CASSSSRAGPLSRDQPQHF. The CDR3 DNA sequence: TGTGCCAGCAGTTCGTCCCGTGCCGGGCCTCTCTCTCGGGATCAGCCCCAGCATTTT.

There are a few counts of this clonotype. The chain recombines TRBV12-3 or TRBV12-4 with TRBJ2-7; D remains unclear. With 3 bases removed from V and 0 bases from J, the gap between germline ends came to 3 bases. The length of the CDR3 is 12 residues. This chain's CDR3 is CASSFASYEQYF. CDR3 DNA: TGTGCCAGCAGTTTTGCCTCCTACGAGCAGTACTTC.

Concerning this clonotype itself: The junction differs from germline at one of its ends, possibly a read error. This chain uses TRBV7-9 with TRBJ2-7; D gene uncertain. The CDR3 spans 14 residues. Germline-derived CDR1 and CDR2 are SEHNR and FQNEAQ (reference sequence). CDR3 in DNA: TGTGCCAGCAGCCGAGCTAGGGCCCGGCCCCGACGGAACTTC. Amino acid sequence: CASSRARARPRRNF.

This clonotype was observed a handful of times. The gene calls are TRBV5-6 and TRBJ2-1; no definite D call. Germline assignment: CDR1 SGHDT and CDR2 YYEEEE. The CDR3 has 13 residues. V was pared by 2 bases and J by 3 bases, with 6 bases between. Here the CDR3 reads CASSFMGYNEQFF. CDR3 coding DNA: TGTGCCAGCAGCTTTATGGGCTACAATGAGCAGTTCTTC.

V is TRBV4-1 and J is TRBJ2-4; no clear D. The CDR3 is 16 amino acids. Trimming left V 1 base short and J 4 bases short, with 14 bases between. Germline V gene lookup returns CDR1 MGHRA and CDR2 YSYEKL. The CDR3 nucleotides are TGCGCCAGCAGCCAAGTGGGTTCTGGGCAGAAAAACATTCAGTACTTC. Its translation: CASSQVGSGQKNIQYF.

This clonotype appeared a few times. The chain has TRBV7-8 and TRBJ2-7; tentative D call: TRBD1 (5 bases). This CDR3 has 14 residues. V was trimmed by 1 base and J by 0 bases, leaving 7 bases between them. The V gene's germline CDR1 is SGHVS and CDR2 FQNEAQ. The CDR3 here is CASSLGRDSYEQYF. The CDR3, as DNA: TGTGCCAGCAGCTTAGGCAGGGACTCCTACGAGCAGTACTTC.

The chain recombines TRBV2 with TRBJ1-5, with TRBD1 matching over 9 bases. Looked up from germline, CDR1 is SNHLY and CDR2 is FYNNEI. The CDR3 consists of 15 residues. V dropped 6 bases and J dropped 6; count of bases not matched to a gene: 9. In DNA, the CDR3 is TGTGCCAGCAGCTTCGGACAGGGGAGGGGTCAGCCCCAGCATTTT. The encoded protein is CASSFGQGRGQPQHF.

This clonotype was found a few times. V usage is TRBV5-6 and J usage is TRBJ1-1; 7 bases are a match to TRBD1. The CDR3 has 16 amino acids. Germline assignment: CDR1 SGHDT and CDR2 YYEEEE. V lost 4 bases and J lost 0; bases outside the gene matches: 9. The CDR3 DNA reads TGTGCCAGCAGCATTCGACAGGGTAGCATGAACACTGAAGCTTTCTTT. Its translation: CASSIRQGSMNTEAFF.

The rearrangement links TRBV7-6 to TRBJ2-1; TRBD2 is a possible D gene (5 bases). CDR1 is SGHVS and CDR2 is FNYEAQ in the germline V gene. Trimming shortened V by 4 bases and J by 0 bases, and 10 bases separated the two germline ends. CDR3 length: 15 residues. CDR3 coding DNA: TGTGCCAGCAGCTCTAGCACTAGCTCCTACAATGAGCAGTTCTTC. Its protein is CASSSSTSSYNEQFF.

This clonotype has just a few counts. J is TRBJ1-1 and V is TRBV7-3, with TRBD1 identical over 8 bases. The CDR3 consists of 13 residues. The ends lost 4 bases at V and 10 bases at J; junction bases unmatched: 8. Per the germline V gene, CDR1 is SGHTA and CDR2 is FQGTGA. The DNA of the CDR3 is TGTGCCAGCAGCTCGGACAGGGCTAGGGGAGCTTTCTTT. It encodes CASSSDRARGAFF.

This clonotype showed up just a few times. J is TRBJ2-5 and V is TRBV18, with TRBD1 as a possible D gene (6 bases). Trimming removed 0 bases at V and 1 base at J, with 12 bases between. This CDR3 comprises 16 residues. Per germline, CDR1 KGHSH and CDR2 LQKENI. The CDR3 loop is CASSPPGQSLQETQYF. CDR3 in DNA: TGTGCCAGCTCACCACCTGGACAGTCACTCCAAGAGACCCAGTACTTC.

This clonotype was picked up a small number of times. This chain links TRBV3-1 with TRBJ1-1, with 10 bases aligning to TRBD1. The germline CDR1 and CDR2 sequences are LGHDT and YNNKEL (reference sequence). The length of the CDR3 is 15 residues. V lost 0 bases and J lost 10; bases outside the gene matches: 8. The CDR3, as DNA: TGTGCCAGCAGCCAAGATTGGGACAGGGGAAATCGAGCTTTCTTT. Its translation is CASSQDWDRGNRAFF.

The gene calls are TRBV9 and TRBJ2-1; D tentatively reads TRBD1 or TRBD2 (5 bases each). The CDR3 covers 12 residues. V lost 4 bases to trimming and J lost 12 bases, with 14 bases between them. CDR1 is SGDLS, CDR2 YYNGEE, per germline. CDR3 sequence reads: CASSPRPGGQFF. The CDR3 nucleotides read TGTGCCAGCAGCCCCAGACCTGGGGGGCAGTTCTTC.

CDR3 amino acids: CASSLYARQTDTQYF. DNA for the CDR3: TGTGCCAGCAGCCTCTACGCCCGACAGACCGATACGCAGTATTTT. The J gene is TRBJ2-3, the V gene TRBV7-6; maybe TRBD1 (5 bases). CDR3 size: 15 residues. Germline CDR1 is SGHVS and CDR2 is FNYEAQ. Trimming left V 5 bases short and J 6 bases short, with 18 bases between.

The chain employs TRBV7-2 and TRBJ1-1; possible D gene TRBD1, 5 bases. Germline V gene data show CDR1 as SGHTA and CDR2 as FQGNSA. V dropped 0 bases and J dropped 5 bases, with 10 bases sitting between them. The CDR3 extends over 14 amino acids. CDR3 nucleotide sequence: TGTGCCAGCAGCTTAGCGGGGCAGGCAACTGAAGCTTTCTTT. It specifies CASSLAGQATEAFF.